This T cell receptor beta chain was captured by sequencing in a study of shared clonotypes between healthy human individuals. Looking at the study overall: The study drew on a couple of women and a few men aged 18 to 49 as donors.

Only in-frame clones appear in the TCRdb table, and some are missing; sequencing was by immunoSEQ multiplex PCR. The data show 2 million to 2.5 million clones, with more than 85% seen just once and 0.39% held by the top ten. The V segment lost 1 base and the J segment 6 bases; nucleotides outside the gene matches: 6. CDR1 and CDR2 (germline): SGHRS, YFSETQ. The CDR3 is 14 amino acids. This clonotype was sampled from a man between 18 and 35 years old in good health. Some clones in this sample may be carry-over from other donors' samples. The source material was naive CD4+ T cells from PBMCs. The sample's subset: CD45RA+ positively selected. This chain uses TRBV5-1 with TRBJ2-7; 8 bases map to TRBD1. CDR3 nucleotide sequence: TGCGCCAGCAGCTTGCTACAGGGGGTCCCCGAGCAGTACTTC. Protein product: CASSLLQGVPEQYF.